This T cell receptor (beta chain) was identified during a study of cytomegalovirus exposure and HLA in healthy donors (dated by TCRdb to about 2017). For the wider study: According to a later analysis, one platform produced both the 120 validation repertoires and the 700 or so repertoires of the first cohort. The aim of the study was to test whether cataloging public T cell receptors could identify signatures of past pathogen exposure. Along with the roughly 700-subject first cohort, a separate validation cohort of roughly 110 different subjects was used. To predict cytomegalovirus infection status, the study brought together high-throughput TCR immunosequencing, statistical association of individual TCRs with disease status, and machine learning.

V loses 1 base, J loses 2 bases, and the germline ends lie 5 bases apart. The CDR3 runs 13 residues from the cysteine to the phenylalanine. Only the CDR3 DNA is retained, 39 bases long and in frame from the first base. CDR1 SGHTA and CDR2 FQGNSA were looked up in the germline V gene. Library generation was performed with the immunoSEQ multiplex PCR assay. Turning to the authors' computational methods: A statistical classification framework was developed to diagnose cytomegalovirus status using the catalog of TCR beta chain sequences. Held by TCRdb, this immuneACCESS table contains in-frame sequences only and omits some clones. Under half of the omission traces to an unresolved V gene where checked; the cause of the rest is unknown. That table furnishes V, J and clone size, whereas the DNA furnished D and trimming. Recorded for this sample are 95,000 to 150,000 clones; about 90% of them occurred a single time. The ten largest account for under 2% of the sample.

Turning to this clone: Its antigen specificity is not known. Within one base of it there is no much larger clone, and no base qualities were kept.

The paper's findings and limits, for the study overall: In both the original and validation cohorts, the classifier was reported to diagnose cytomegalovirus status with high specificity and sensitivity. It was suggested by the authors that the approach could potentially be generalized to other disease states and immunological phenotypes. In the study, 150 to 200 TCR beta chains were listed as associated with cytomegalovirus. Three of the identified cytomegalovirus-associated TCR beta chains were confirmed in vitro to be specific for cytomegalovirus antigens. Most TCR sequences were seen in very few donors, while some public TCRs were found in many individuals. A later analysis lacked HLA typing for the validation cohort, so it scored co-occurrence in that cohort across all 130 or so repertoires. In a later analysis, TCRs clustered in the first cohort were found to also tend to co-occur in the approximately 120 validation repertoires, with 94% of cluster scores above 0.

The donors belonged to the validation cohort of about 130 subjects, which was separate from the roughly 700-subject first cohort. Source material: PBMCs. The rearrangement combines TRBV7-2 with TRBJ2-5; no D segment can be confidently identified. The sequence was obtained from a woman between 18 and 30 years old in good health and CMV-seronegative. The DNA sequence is TGTGCCAGCAGCTTAGGTCAGCAAGAGACCCAGTACTTC. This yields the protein CASSLGQQETQYF.